This T cell receptor beta chain was found in a study of T-cell reconstitution after alpha-beta-depleted transplantation in children. J was trimmed by 5 bases and V by 5 bases; bases with no gene match: 2. The CDR3 length is 12 residues. Germline CDR1 and CDR2: MNHEY and SVGAGI. Ten or more counts support this clonotype. Its target is unknown. Researchers prepared the TCRbeta library using unique molecular identifiers, the study reports. MiXCR, applied by TCRdb to the PCR reads, yields one record per CDR3 protein. This sample has about 980,000 distinct CDR3 sequences, with under 30% found just once. General study points: Newly produced T cells mostly accounted for T-cell counts and diversity one year post-transplant. After transplant, at about two months, alpha-beta T cells were reportedly derived from several hundred expanded graft clones.

Material: PBMCs, mostly from graft donor cells, obtained 360 days after TCRalphabeta/CD19-depleted stem cell transplant. The chain recombines TRBV6-5 with TRBJ2-5, with 7 bases fitting TRBD1. The TCR sequence derives from a boy less than two years old who had a stem cell transplant for SCID, so the T cells may come from the graft donor. The CDR3 spells CASSRGRETQYF. In DNA form, the CDR3 reads TGTGCCAGCAGTAGGGGGCGGGAGACCCAGTACTTC.